The 15 T cell receptor beta chains below were found in one sample sequenced in a study of T cell responses to AZD1222 COVID-19 vaccine. Clones were read by immunoSEQ multiplex PCR, and TCRdb kept only the in-frame ones, dropping some. Found here are 100,000 or so clones, more than 75% of them singletons; the top ten hold 5%. The sample in question was peripheral blood, obtained on day 0 of AZD1222 vaccination. These receptors all stem from an adult in good health.

This clone was recorded only once. The chain recombines TRBV12-3 or TRBV12-4 with TRBJ1-5; a weak D match, TRBD1 (6 bases). The CDR3 has 13 amino acids. Trimming took 6 bases from V and 5 from J, leaving 11 bases between them. This chain's CDR3 is CASRGQPHQPQHF. In DNA form, the CDR3 reads TGTGCCAGCAGAGGACAGCCCCATCAGCCCCAGCATTTT.

This clone was counted a single time. V gene TRBV7-2 combines with J gene TRBJ2-2; D may be TRBD1 (5 bases). Trimming took off 5 bases at V and 7 bases at J, with 14 bases between the two ends. CDR1 and CDR2 (germline): SGHTA, FQGNSA. The CDR3 runs to 14 residues. The CDR3 sequence: CASSQAWGDGELFF. For the CDR3, the DNA is TGTGCCAGCAGCCAAGCTTGGGGCGACGGGGAGCTGTTTTTT.

This sequence joins TRBV5-4 and TRBJ2-7; TRBD1 matches 7 bases. V lost 2 bases to trimming and J lost 0 bases; unmatched junction nucleotides: 5. The CDR3 runs 15 residues. Germline assignment: CDR1 SGHNT and CDR2 YYREEE (reference sequence). This CDR3 reads CASSFGTASSYEQYF. In DNA form, the CDR3 reads TGTGCCAGCAGCTTCGGGACAGCGAGCTCCTACGAGCAGTACTTC.

This chain uses TRBV5-4 with TRBJ2-3; tentatively, D is TRBD2 (5 bases). Germline V lookup: CDR1 SGHNT, CDR2 YYREEE (reference sequence). V was pared by 0 bases and J by 8 bases, with 10 bases between. This CDR3 has 13 residues. The CDR3 protein is CASSLGVSGTQYF. In DNA form, the CDR3 reads TGTGCCAGCAGCTTGGGTGTCAGCGGTACGCAGTATTTT.

The rearrangement links TRBV5-1 to TRBJ2-3; 7 nucleotides match TRBD1. The ends lost 0 bases at V and 1 base at J; junction bases unmatched: 5. The germline V gene encodes CDR1 SGHRS and CDR2 YFSETQ. The CDR3 sequence is 16 residues long. The CDR3 nucleotides read TGCGCCAGCAGCTTGGTTCTAGGGGGCGGCACAGATACGCAGTATTTT. Translating it yields CASSLVLGGGTDTQYF.

The CDR3 DNA follows: TGCGCCAGCAGCCAAGGCACCTTGGTCTATGAAAAACTGTTTTTT. Translated: CASSQGTLVYEKLFF. V is TRBV4-3 and J is TRBJ1-4; D gene unclear. The germline V and J ends were trimmed by 1 base and 6 bases, with 12 bases remaining between them. Germline CDR1 reads LGHNA; CDR2 reads YSLEER. The CDR3 extends over 15 amino acids.

J is TRBJ2-1 and V is TRBV5-1, with D possibly being TRBD1 (5 bases). From germline, CDR1 is SGHRS and CDR2 YFSETQ. This CDR3 region has 16 residues. Trimming shortened V by 10 bases and J by 2 bases, and 22 bases separated the two germline ends. The CDR3 bases are TGCGCCGGCACACGGCCGACAGATACAACCTACAATGAGCAGTTCTTC. This translates into CAGTRPTDTTYNEQFF. The full variable domain, its missing parts supplied by reference TRBV5-1 and TRBJ2-1, is KAGVTQTPRYLIKTRGQQVTLSCSPISGHRSVSWYQQTPGQGLQFLFEYFSETQRNKGNFPGRFSGRQFSNSRSEMNVSTLELGDSALYLCAGTRPTDTTYNEQFFGPGTRLTVL.

The chain is built from TRBV18 and TRBJ1-6, with D perhaps TRBD1 (6 bases). The CDR3 is 15 amino acids. V was shortened by 5 bases and J by 5 bases, with 13 bases between the two germline ends. From germline, CDR1 is KGHSH and CDR2 LQKENI. CDR3 region: CASSNRDGDNSPLHF. The CDR3 nucleotides are TGTGCCAGCTCAAACAGGGACGGGGATAATTCACCCCTCCACTTT.

The chain carries TRBV11-3 and TRBJ2-1; TRBD2 matches 7 bases. CDR1 SGHNT and CDR2 YENEEA come from the germline V gene. This CDR3 is built from 13 residues. With 8 bases clipped from V and 7 bases from J, the junction kept 8 bases outside the gene matches. CDR3 sequence (DNA): TGTGCCAGCGCTGGGAGGGATGGAAATGAGCAGTTCTTC. Its protein is CASAGRDGNEQFF.

This clone was counted a single time. The chain carries TRBV18 and TRBJ1-1, with D unclear. Germline V gene sequence: CDR1 KGHSH, CDR2 LQKENI. Between the trimmed V and J ends, which lost 3 bases and 1 base, there was a span of 6 bases. The CDR3 runs 13 residues. The CDR3 reads CASSPIANTEAFF. CDR3 bases: TGTGCCAGCTCACCGATAGCGAACACTGAAGCTTTCTTT. The full variable domain, its missing parts supplied by reference TRBV18 and TRBJ1-1, is NAGVMQNPRHLVRRRGQEARLRCSPMKGHSHVYWYRQLPEEGLKFMVYLQKENIIDESGMPKERFSAEFPKEGPSILRIQQVVRGDSAAYFCASSPIANTEAFFGQGTRLTVV.

This clone was seen more than once but under ten times. The rearrangement uses TRBV5-4 and TRBJ1-6; D may be TRBD1 (6 bases). The ends were cut back, 1 base at V and 14 bases at J, with 19 bases in the middle. The length of the CDR3 is 15 residues. Germline V gene sequence: CDR1 SGHNT, CDR2 YYREEE (reference sequence). CDR3 amino acids: CASSLYSTGPLALHF. The CDR3 bases are TGTGCCAGCAGCTTGTATTCGACAGGCCCTTTGGCCCTCCACTTT.

The gene calls are TRBV7-2 and TRBJ2-7; perhaps D is TRBD1 or TRBD2 (7 bases each). The length of the CDR3 is 15 residues. Looked up from germline, CDR1 is SGHTA and CDR2 is FQGNSA. Deletions cut 1 base from V and 9 bases from J, with 19 bases between. As DNA, the CDR3 is TGTGCCAGCAGCTTAGAGTTACAGGGGACTACGGGGCAGTACTTC. It yields the protein CASSLELQGTTGQYF.

The J gene is TRBJ2-7, the V gene TRBV7-8; D ambiguous. V was pared by 5 bases and J by 3 bases, with 11 bases between. The CDR3 runs 13 residues. The V gene's germline CDR1 is SGHVS and CDR2 FQNEAQ. The CDR3 DNA is TGTGCCAGCAGCCGCTCGGAACGCTACGAGCAGTACTTC. The encoded protein is CASSRSERYEQYF. Variable domain in full (rest from reference TRBV7-8 and TRBJ2-7): GAGVSQSPRYKVAKRGQDVALRCDPISGHVSLFWYQQALGQGPEFLTYFQNEAQLDKSGLPSDRFFAERPEGSVSTLKIQRTQQEDSAVYLCASSRSERYEQYFGPGTRLTVT.

The rearrangement joins TRBV30 to TRBJ1-1; D ambiguous. There are 12 residues in the CDR3. The germline gives CDR1 GTSNPN, CDR2 SVGIG (reference sequence). V was clipped by 1 base and J by 6 bases, with 9 bases between them. The CDR3 DNA sequence: TGTGCCTGGAGTGCCACATTCGCTGAAGCTTTCTTT. Protein product: CAWSATFAEAFF.

V and J are TRBV19 and TRBJ2-5; the match to TRBD2 covers 13 bases. This CDR3 region has 17 residues. V was clipped by 5 bases and J by 5 bases; unmatched bases: 11. Germline CDR1 LNHDA, CDR2 SQIVND (reference sequence). For the CDR3, the DNA is TGTGCCAGTAGTGATACTAGCGGGGGGGTACTACGGGAGACCCAGTACTTC. Its translation is CASSDTSGGVLRETQYF.